This T cell receptor (beta chain) is from a study of blood T cell repertoires in COVID-19. Study at large: The United States, Italy and Spain provided the acute and convalescent COVID-19 samples. PBMCs, B-cell-depleted T cells, or T cells were the source of the cDNA or gDNA that made up the material.

Generated by immunoSEQ multiplex PCR, the TCRdb table keeps only in-frame clones and is missing some. The sample has approximately 190,000 clones; roughly 80% are singletons. The CDR3 consists of 14 residues. CDR1 is SEHNR and CDR2 is FQNEAQ in the germline V gene (reference sequence). Trimming shortened V by 10 bases and J by 0 bases, and 13 bases separated the two germline ends. This clone was seen once. The sequence was obtained from a man between 60 and 70 years old with active or convalescent COVID-19. Material: peripheral blood. The V and J genes are TRBV7-9 and TRBJ2-1, with D unclear. In nucleotides, the CDR3 is TGTGCCACCAGAACTCCGAGCTCCTACAATGAGCAGTTCTTC. This gives the protein CATRTPSSYNEQFF. The complete variable domain, with remaining parts taken from reference TRBV7-9 and TRBJ2-1, reads DTGVSQNPRHKITKRGQNVTFRCDPISEHNRLYWYRQTLGQGPEFLTYFQNEAQLEKSRLLSDRFSAERPKGSFSTLEIQRTEQGDSAMYLCATRTPSSYNEQFFGPGTRLTVL.